This TCR beta chain was captured by sequencing in a study of CXCR3-negative and CXCR3-positive naive CD8 T cells. Background on the study: There were 120 million to 150 million TRB reads altogether, and each library had about 1.5 +/- 0.3 million of them. Findings of the study overall: CXCR3-positive naive cells carried more hydrophobic TRB CDR3s than CXCR3-negative ones.

The TRB libraries of cDNA were built by UMI-labeled 5' RACE. No DNA is given; TCRdb re-called the 5' RACE reads and lists each CDR3 protein once. The data show 150,000 or so distinct CDR3 sequences, and the top ten clones hold nearly 0.5%. Germline values: CDR1 SGHVS, CDR2 FNYEAQ. CDR3 length equals 15 residues. Investigators sorted each CD8+ T cell subset in triplicate, taking approximately 330,000 cells each time. CD45RO-CCR7+CD27+CD95- was the phenotype of naive CD8+ T cells. Of note for this clonotype: Its antigen is currently unknown.

The chain employs TRBV7-6 and TRBJ2-7; without DNA, the TCRdb call of TRBD2 cannot be checked. The TCR was taken from a human donor in good health. Some clones in this sample may be carry-over from other donors' samples. Sequences were obtained from naive CXCR3- CD8+ T cells from blood. The subset is: CD45RO-CCR7+CD27+CD95- naive CD8+ T cells lacking CXCR3 (TNR3-). CDR3 protein: CASSPGTTYSYEQYF.